This TCR beta chain was recovered during a study of T cell changes during pregnancy in multiple sclerosis. Germline CDR1 reads SGDLS; CDR2 reads YYNGEE. This CDR3 is 14 amino acids long. The germline V and J ends were trimmed by 4 bases and 6 bases, with 15 bases remaining between them. The table came from immunoSEQ multiplex PCR; TCRdb's copy has only in-frame clones and leaves some out. The table has 85,000 to 90,000 clones, 80% to 95% seen once; the top ten hold roughly 1.9%. This specimen was peripheral blood, taken in the first trimester of pregnancy. The sequence came from a female donor in good health, enrolled as a control in a pregnancy study. The chain has TRBV9 and TRBJ2-3; maybe TRBD2 (5 bases). The CDR3, as DNA: TGTGCCAGCAGCCCCCGCCTAGCAGCTGATACGCAGTATTTT. Translated: CASSPRLAADTQYF.